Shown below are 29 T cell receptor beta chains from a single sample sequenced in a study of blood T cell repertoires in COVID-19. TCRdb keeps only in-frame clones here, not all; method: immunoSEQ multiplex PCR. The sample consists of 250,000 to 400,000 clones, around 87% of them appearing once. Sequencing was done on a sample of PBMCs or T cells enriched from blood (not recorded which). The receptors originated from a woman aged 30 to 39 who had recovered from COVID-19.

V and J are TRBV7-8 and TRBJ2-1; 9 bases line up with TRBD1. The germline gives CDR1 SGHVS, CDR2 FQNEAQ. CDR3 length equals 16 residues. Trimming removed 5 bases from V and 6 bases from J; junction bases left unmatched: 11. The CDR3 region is CASSRGGQGVFNEQFF. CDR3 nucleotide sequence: TGTGCCAGCAGCCGAGGGGGACAGGGCGTTTTCAATGAGCAGTTCTTC.

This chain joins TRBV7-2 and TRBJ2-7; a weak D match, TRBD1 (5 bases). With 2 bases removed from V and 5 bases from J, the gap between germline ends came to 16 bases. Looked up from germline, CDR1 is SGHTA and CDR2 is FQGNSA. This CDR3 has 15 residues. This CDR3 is CASSLFRVRSNEQYF. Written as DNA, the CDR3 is TGTGCCAGCAGCTTATTCAGGGTCCGGTCGAACGAGCAGTACTTC.

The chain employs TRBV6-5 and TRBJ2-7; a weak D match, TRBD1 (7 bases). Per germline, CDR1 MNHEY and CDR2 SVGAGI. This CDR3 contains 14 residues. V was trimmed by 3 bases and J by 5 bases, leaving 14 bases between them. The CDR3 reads CASSYNRGGHEQYF. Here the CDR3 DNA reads TGTGCCAGCAGTTATAACAGGGGAGGTCACGAGCAGTACTTC.

The CDR3 loop is CASRQGQGGELFF. The DNA for the CDR3 is TGTGCCAGCAGACAGGGCCAAGGCGGGGAGCTGTTTTTT. V usage is TRBV2 and J usage is TRBJ2-2, with D tentatively TRBD1 (6 bases). The CDR3 contains 13 residues. V was cut by 6 bases and J by 7 bases, with 12 bases left in between. The germline CDR1 and CDR2 sequences are SNHLY and FYNNEI.

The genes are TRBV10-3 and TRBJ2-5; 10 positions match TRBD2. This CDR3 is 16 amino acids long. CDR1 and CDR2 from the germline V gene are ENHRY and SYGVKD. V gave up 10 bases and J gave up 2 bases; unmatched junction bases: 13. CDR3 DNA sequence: TGTGCCACCGCCCCTTTAGCGGGGGGTCGTCAAGAGACCCAGTACTTC. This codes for CATAPLAGGRQETQYF.

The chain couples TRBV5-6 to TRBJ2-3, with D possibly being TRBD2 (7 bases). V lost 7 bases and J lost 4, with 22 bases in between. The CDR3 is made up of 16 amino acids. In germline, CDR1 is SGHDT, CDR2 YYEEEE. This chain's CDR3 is CASGPVRGGRADTQYF. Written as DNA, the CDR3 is TGTGCCAGCGGCCCGGTGAGGGGGGGGCGCGCAGATACGCAGTATTTT.

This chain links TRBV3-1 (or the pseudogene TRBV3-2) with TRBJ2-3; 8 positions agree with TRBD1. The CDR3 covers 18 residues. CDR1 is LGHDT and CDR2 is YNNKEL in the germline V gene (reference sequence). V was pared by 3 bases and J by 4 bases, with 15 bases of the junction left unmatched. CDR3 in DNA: TGTGCCAGCAGCCACACTCTAGGACAGGGCGGATCAGCAGATACGCAGTATTTT. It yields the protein CASSHTLGQGGSADTQYF.

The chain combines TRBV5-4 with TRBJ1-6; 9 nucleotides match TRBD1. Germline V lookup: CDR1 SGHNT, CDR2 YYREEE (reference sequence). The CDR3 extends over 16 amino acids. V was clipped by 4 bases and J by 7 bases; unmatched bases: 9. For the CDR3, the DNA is TGTGCCAGCAGCACCTGGACAGGGGACCCCAATTCACCCCTCCACTTT. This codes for CASSTWTGDPNSPLHF.

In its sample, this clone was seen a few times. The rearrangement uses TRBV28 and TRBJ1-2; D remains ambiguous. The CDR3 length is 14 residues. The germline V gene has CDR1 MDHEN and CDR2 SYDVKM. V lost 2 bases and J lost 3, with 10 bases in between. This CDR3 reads CASSLRRADYGYTF. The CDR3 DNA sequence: TGTGCCAGCAGTTTAAGGCGGGCCGACTATGGCTACACCTTC.

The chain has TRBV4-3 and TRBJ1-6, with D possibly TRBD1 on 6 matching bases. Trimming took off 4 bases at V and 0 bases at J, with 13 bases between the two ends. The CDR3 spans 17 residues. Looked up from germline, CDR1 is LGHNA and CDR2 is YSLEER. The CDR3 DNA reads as TGCGCCAGCAGCCGCACCCCAGGGGACTCCTATAATTCACCCCTCCACTTT. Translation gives CASSRTPGDSYNSPLHF.

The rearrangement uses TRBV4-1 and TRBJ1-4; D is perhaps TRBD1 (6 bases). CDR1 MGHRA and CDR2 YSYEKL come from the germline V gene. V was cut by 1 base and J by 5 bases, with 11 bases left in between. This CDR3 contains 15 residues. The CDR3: CASSQVGGENEKLFF. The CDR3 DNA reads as TGCGCCAGCAGCCAAGTAGGGGGGGAGAATGAAAAACTGTTTTTT.

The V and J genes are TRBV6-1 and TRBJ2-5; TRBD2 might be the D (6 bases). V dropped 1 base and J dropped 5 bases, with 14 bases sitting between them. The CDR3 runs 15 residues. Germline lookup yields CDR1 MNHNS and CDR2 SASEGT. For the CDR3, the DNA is TGTGCCAGCAGTGAAGGGAATAGCGGCTCCGAGACCCAGTACTTC. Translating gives CASSEGNSGSETQYF.

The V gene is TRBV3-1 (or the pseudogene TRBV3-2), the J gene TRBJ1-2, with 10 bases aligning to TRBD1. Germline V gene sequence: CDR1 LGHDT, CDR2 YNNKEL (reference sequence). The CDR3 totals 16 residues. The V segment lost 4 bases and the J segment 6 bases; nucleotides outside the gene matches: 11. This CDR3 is CASSPTFAGTGDGYTF. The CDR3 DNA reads TGTGCCAGCAGCCCCACTTTCGCCGGGACAGGGGATGGCTACACCTTC.

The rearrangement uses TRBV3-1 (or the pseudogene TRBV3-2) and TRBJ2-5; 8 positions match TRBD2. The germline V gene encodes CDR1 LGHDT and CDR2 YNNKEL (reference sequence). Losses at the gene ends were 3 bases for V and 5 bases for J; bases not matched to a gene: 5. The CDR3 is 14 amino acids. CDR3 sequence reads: CASSQPAGVETQYF. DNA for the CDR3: TGTGCCAGCAGCCAGCCAGCGGGGGTGGAGACCCAGTACTTC.

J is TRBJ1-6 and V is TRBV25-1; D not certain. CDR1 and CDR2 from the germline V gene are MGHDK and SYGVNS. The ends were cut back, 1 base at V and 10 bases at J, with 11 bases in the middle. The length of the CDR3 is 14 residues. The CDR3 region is CASSESILRSPLHF. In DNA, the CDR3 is TGTGCCAGCAGTGAATCTATTCTCCGATCACCCCTCCACTTT.

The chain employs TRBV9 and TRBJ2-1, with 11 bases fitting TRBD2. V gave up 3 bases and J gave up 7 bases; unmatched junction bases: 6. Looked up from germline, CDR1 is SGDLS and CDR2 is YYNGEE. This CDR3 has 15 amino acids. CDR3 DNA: TGTGCCAGCAGCGACCCCGGGACTAGCGGAAATGAGCAGTTCTTC. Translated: CASSDPGTSGNEQFF.

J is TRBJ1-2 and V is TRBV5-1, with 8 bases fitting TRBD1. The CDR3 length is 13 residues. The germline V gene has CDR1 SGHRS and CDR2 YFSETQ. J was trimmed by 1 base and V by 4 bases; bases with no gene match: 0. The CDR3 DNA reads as TGCGCCAGCAGCGGACAGGGTAACTATGGCTACACCTTC. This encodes CASSGQGNYGYTF. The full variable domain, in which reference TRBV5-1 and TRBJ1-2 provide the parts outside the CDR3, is KAGVTQTPRYLIKTRGQQVTLSCSPISGHRSVSWYQQTPGQGLQFLFEYFSETQRNKGNFPGRFSGRQFSNSRSEMNVSTLELGDSALYLCASSGQGNYGYTFGSGTRLTVV.

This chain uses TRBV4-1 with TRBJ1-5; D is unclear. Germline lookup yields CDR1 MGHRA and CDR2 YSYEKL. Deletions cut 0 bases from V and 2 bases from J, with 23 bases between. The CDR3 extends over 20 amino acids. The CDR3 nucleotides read TGCGCCAGCAGCCAAGAGCCCGCCGGCAGTCTGGGTGAGGGCAATCAGCCCCAGCATTTT. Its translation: CASSQEPAGSLGEGNQPQHF.

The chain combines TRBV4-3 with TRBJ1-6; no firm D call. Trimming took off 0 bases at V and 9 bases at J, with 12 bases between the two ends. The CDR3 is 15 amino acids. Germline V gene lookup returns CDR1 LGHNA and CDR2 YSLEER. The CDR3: CASSQDWQSPSPLHF. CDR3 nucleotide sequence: TGCGCCAGCAGCCAAGATTGGCAGTCACCTTCACCCCTCCACTTT.

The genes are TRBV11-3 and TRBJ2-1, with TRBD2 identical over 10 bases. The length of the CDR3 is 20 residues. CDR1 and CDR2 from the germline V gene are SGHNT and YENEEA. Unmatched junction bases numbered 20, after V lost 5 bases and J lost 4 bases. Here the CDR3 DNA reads TGTGCCAGCAGCCTTTTTTATCAAAGCGGGGGGGCCAAAGAATACAATGAGCAGTTCTTC. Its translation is CASSLFYQSGGAKEYNEQFF.

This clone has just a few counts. The chain's CDR3 is CASSEGLLYEQYF. The CDR3 DNA reads TGTGCCAGCAGTGAGGGACTACTCTACGAGCAGTACTTC. The genes are TRBV2 and TRBJ2-7; TRBD2 agrees at 7 bases. Trimming cost V 3 bases and J 3 bases; bases outside gene matches: 2. Looked up from germline, CDR1 is SNHLY and CDR2 is FYNNEI. The CDR3 is 13 amino acids.

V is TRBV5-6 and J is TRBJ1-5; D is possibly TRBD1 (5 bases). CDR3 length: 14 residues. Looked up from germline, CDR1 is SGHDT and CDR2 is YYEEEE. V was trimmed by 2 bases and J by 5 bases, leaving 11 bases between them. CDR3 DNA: TGTGCCAGCAGCTTCGGTATCAGGGATCAGCCCCAGCATTTT. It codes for CASSFGIRDQPQHF.

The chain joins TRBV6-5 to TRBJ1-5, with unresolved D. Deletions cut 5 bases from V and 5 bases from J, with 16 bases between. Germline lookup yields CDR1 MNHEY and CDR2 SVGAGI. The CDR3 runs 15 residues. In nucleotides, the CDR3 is TGTGCCAGCAGTCGGGATGCAGAGGTGGATCAGCCCCAGCATTTT. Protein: CASSRDAEVDQPQHF.

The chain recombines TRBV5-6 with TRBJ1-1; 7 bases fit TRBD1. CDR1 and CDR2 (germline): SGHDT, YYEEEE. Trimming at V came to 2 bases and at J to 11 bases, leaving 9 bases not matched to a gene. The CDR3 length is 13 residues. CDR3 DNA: TGTGCCAGCAGCTTAGGGGACAGAGAGCGGGCTTTCTTT. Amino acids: CASSLGDRERAFF.

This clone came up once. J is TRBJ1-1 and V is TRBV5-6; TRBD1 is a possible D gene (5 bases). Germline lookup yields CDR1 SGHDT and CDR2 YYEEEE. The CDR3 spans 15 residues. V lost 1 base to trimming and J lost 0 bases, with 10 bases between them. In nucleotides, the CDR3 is TGTGCCAGCAGCTTGCAGGGCAGCTTGAACACTGAAGCTTTCTTT. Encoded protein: CASSLQGSLNTEAFF.

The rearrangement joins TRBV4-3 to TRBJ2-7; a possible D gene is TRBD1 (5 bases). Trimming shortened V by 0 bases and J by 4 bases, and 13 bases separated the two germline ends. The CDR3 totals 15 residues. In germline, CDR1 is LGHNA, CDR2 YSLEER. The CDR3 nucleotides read TGCGCCAGCAGCCAAGAGGGGAAAGGGGCGTACGAGCAGTACTTC. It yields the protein CASSQEGKGAYEQYF.

CDR3 amino acids: CASSFRTSGGPKETQYF. DNA for the CDR3: TGTGCCAGTAGTTTCCGGACTAGCGGGGGCCCAAAAGAGACCCAGTACTTC. V usage is TRBV19 and J usage is TRBJ2-5; 13 bases match TRBD2. J lost 3 bases, V lost 5 bases, and 9 bases had no gene match. CDR3 length: 17 amino acids. CDR1 is LNHDA and CDR2 is SQIVND in the germline V gene (reference sequence).

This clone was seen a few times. The CDR3 loop reads CASSPAAGPASYEQYF. DNA of the CDR3: TGTGCCAGCAGCCCCGCAGCAGGGCCAGCCTCCTACGAGCAGTACTTC. The chain recombines TRBV7-9 with TRBJ2-7; TRBD1 is a possible D gene (5 bases). CDR1 is SEHNR and CDR2 is FQNEAQ in the germline V gene (reference sequence). The CDR3 length is 16 residues. The V end was cut by 5 bases, the J end by 0 bases, with 17 bases between.

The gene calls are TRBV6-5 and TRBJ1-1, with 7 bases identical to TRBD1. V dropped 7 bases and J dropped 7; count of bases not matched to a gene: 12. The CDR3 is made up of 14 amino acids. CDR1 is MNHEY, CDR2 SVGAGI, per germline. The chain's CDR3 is CASTPVDREGEAFF. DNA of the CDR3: TGTGCCAGCACCCCGGTAGACAGGGAAGGTGAAGCTTTCTTT.